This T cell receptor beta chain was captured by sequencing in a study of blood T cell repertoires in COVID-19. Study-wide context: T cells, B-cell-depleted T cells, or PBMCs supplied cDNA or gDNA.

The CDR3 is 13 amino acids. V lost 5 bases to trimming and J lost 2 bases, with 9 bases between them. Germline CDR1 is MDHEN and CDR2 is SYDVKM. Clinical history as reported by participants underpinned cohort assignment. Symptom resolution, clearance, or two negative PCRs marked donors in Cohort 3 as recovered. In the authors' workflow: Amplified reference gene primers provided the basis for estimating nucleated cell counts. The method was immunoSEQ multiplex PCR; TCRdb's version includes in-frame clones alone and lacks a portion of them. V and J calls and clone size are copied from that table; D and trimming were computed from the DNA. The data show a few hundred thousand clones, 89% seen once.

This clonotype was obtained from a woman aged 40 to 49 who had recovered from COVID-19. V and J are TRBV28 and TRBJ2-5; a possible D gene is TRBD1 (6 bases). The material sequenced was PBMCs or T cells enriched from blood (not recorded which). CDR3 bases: TGTGCCAGCAGTCCACAGGGACAAGAGACCCAGTACTTC. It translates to CASSPQGQETQYF.